Here is one T cell receptor beta chain with its context. Its antigen is as yet unknown. PBMCs were isolated at a quantity of at least 6 million per sample. Samples each had at least 5 micrograms of total RNA extracted. Primers used in a second PCR of roughly 6 to 11 cycles were a sample-barcoded 5' primer and a J-beta primer mix. TCRdb analysed the 5' RACE reads with MiXCR anew, one entry per CDR3 protein. The sample has some 900,000 distinct CDR3 sequences; 45% to 50% are singletons. The data are from a study of blood T cells in healthy people across ages. Study outcomes and limitations: Expanded clonotype shifts may have been confounded, as the donors had an unknown CMV status.

The CDR3 is 14 amino acids. With 4 bases removed from V and 0 bases from J, the gap between germline ends came to 10 bases. Germline V gives CDR1 MGHRA, CDR2 YSYEKL. The TCR sequence derives from a young man in good health. The chain links TRBV4-1 to TRBJ2-7; D is perhaps TRBD2 (5 bases). The material sequenced was blood. This CDR3 reads CASSPEGFSYEQYF. CDR3 nucleotide sequence: TGCGCCAGCAGCCCCGAGGGATTCTCCTACGAGCAGTACTTC.